This T cell receptor beta chain was recovered during a study of blood T cells in healthy people across ages. Primers used in a second PCR of about 6 to 12 cycles were a sample-barcoded 5' primer and a J-beta primer mix. MiXCR, applied by TCRdb to the 5' RACE reads, yields one record per CDR3 protein. The repertoire holds about 1.4 million distinct CDR3 sequences, with approximately 60% as singletons. Germline V CDR1 and CDR2: SGHRS, YFSETQ. The V and J ends lost 4 bases and 5 bases, in that order; junction bases with no gene match: 5. The CDR3 consists of 14 residues. Sequencing was done on a sample of blood. The chain couples TRBV5-1 to TRBJ2-5; 10 nucleotides align to TRBD2. The TCR originated in a man between 18 and 29 years old in good health. CDR3 residues: CASSHASGSETQYF. CDR3 sequence (DNA): TGCGCCAGCAGCCATGCTAGCGGGAGCGAGACCCAGTACTTC.